These 20 T cell receptor beta chains share one sample of origin, sequenced in a study of CD8 T cells in Susac syndrome. Reverse transcription of about 0.5 to 1 ug RNA was carried out with random hexamers. TCRdb independently ran MiXCR on the immunoSEQ multiplex PCR reads; one entry per CDR3 protein. This table has around 100,000 distinct CDR3 sequences, approximately 95% appearing once. What was sequenced was CD8+ T cells from PBMCs. Source of these receptors: a human donor with Susac syndrome.

V usage is TRBV3-1 and J usage is TRBJ2-7; no clear D gene. Germline CDR1 reads LGHDT; CDR2 reads YNNKEL (reference sequence). CDR3 size: 16 residues. V lost 0 bases and J 0 bases, leaving 12 bases between the germline ends. The CDR3 sequence is CASSQDVQTSSYEQYF. In DNA form, the CDR3 reads TGTGCCAGCAGCCAAGATGTACAGACATCCTCCTACGAGCAGTACTTC.

The chain couples TRBV4-1 to TRBJ2-7; 7 bases map to TRBD1. Trimming cost V 6 bases and J 1 base; bases outside gene matches: 9. The CDR3 is 15 residues long. Germline CDR1 reads MGHRA; CDR2 reads YSYEKL. The CDR3 reads CASRGTGTASYEQYF. In DNA, the CDR3 is TGCGCCAGCAGGGGGACCGGGACAGCATCCTACGAGCAGTACTTC.

The chain carries TRBV2 and TRBJ2-5, with no clear D. The CDR3 extends over 14 amino acids. V was cut by 7 bases and J by 2 bases, with 14 bases left in between. Germline V gene lookup returns CDR1 SNHLY and CDR2 FYNNEI. DNA for the CDR3: TGTGCCAGCAATGACGCTCGGCAGCAAGAGACCCAGTACTTC. It codes for CASNDARQQETQYF.

V gene TRBV6-1 combines with J gene TRBJ2-2; D is perhaps TRBD2 (6 bases). CDR1 is MNHNS and CDR2 is SASEGT in the germline V gene. V shed 2 bases and J shed 3 bases, with 16 bases lying between them. The CDR3 runs 17 residues. The CDR3 nucleotides are TGTGCCAGCAGTGAATTCGGGGCCGGGAGCTACACCGGGGAGCTGTTTTTT. Translation gives CASSEFGAGSYTGELFF.

The chain has TRBV7-6 and TRBJ1-4, with D unresolved. V lost 10 bases and J 5 bases, leaving 17 bases between the germline ends. The germline gives CDR1 SGHVS, CDR2 FNYEAQ. The CDR3 sequence is 14 residues long. The CDR3: CATRRGVRNEKLFF. DNA of the CDR3: TGTGCCACCCGACGGGGAGTGAGGAATGAAAAACTGTTTTTT.

CDR3 bases: TGCAGCGTTGAGGTCCCCGTTACTGAAGCTTTCTTT. Translation: CSVEVPVTEAFF. The V and J genes are TRBV29-1 and TRBJ1-1; D ambiguous. This CDR3 is built from 12 residues. V was shortened by 3 bases and J by 5 bases, with 10 bases between the two germline ends. The germline V gene has CDR1 SQVTM and CDR2 ANQGSEA.

The chain employs TRBV18 and TRBJ1-1; 7 bases map to TRBD1. The CDR3 loop spans 13 amino acids. The germline CDR1 and CDR2 sequences are KGHSH and LQKENI. The V gene end was trimmed by 3 bases and the J gene end by 5 bases; junction bases not matched to a gene: 3. In nucleotides, the CDR3 is TGTGCCAGCTCACCCACAGGGGATACTGAAGCTTTCTTT. Translated: CASSPTGDTEAFF.

The rearrangement joins TRBV15 to TRBJ2-7, with D possibly matching TRBD1 (6 bases). CDR3 length: 13 residues. Germline V CDR1 and CDR2: LNHNV, YYDKDF (reference sequence). The V end was cut by 5 bases, the J end by 1 base, with 9 bases between. The CDR3 nucleotides read TGTGCCACCAGCCCGGACAGATCCTACGAGCAGTACTTC. It translates to CATSPDRSYEQYF.

This clonotype was detected once. The chain joins TRBV20-1 to TRBJ2-7; 7 bases are shared with TRBD2. The V segment lost 6 bases and the J segment 9 bases; nucleotides outside the gene matches: 17. The CDR3 contains 14 residues. Germline CDR1 and CDR2: DFQATT and SNEGSKA (reference sequence). The CDR3 reads CSAPTGREVAVQYF. CDR3 DNA sequence: TGCAGTGCGCCAACTGGGAGGGAGGTTGCGGTGCAGTACTTC.

The J gene is TRBJ2-3, the V gene TRBV24-1; tentative D call: TRBD1 (6 bases). This CDR3 comprises 17 residues. V lost 2 bases and J lost 6, with 20 bases in between. Germline V gene sequence: CDR1 KGHDR, CDR2 SFDVKD. CDR3: CATSDSWDIYNRDTQYF. DNA for the CDR3: TGTGCCACCAGTGATTCCTGGGACATCTACAACAGGGATACGCAGTATTTT.

The chain combines TRBV12-3 or TRBV12-4 with TRBJ2-3; D is uncertain. The CDR3 has 14 residues. V was cut by 6 bases and J by 2 bases, with 12 bases left in between. The CDR3 nucleotides are TGTGCCAGCAGCTGGAACACCGACACAGATACGCAGTATTTT. Protein: CASSWNTDTDTQYF.

This clonotype was seen a single time. The chain joins TRBV5-1 to TRBJ2-6; D gene unclear. Per the germline V gene, CDR1 is SGHRS and CDR2 is YFSETQ. CDR3 size: 14 residues. Trimming cost V 2 bases and J 2 bases, with 5 bases left between them. DNA for the CDR3: TGCGCCAGCAGCTTCGACACTGGGGCCAACGTCCTGACTTTC. This translates into CASSFDTGANVLTF.

The J gene is TRBJ2-1, the V gene TRBV28; 8 bases are shared with TRBD2. Germline V gives CDR1 MDHEN, CDR2 SYDVKM. After removal of 2 bases from V and 3 bases from J, the junction contained 3 bases not matched to a gene. The CDR3 consists of 15 residues. The CDR3 bases are TGTGCCAGCAGTTTAATTCTAGCGGGCTACAATGAGCAGTTCTTC. It translates to CASSLILAGYNEQFF.

J is TRBJ1-2 and V is TRBV6-4; 7 bases line up with TRBD1. This CDR3 has 13 residues. Germline loops: CDR1 MRHNA, CDR2 SNTAGT. Trimming at V came to 3 bases and at J to 10 bases, leaving 8 bases not matched to a gene. CDR3 region: CASSDLFGTDYTF. The CDR3 coding sequence is TGTGCCAGCAGTGATCTGTTTGGGACAGACTACACCTTC.

This chain uses TRBV29-1 with TRBJ2-4; 8 bases align to TRBD1. Germline CDR1 reads SQVTM; CDR2 reads ANQGSEA. The CDR3 loop spans 15 amino acids. V shed 1 base, J shed 1 base, and the junction held 3 bases outside the gene matches. This chain's CDR3 is CSVEVRDRAKNIQYF. In nucleotides, the CDR3 is TGCAGCGTTGAAGTACGGGACAGGGCCAAAAACATTCAGTACTTC.

This chain joins TRBV11-2 and TRBJ2-7; D gene ambiguous. Germline lookup yields CDR1 SGHAT and CDR2 FQNNGV. Trimming stripped 3 bases from V and 7 bases from J, with 10 bases between. The CDR3 runs 12 residues. The CDR3 DNA is TGTGCCAGCAGCTTCCCGATAGGAGAGCAGTACTTC. This codes for CASSFPIGEQYF.

Here the CDR3 DNA reads TGTGCCAGCAATACTCGGTTACCAGGATCCGAGCAGTACTTC. Encoded protein: CASNTRLPGSEQYF. The chain is built from TRBV28 and TRBJ2-7; D unclear. The germline V and J ends were trimmed by 7 bases and 6 bases, with 19 bases remaining between them. Germline CDR1 and CDR2: MDHEN and SYDVKM. CDR3 length: 14 amino acids.

The rearrangement joins TRBV25-1 to TRBJ1-1, with a tentative D call TRBD1 (5 bases). The CDR3 loop spans 15 amino acids. CDR1 and CDR2 (germline): MGHDK, SYGVNS. Trimming pared 3 bases from V and 1 base from J, leaving 12 bases between. The CDR3 region has the DNA TGTGCCAGCAGTGAGTCACGCGGGGGGAACACTGAAGCTTTCTTT. It specifies CASSESRGGNTEAFF.

This clonotype was observed a single time. The gene calls are TRBV29-1 and TRBJ2-7; D is possibly TRBD1 or TRBD2 (7 bases each). This CDR3 has 13 amino acids. CDR1 SQVTM and CDR2 ANQGSEA come from the germline V gene. Deletions cut 6 bases from V and 3 bases from J, with 15 bases between. The CDR3 sequence is CSVRGGDDYEQYF. CDR3 coding DNA: TGCAGCGTCAGGGGGGGAGACGACTACGAGCAGTACTTC.

The chain is built from TRBV29-1 and TRBJ1-4; D uncertain. The CDR3 extends over 12 amino acids. V was clipped by 4 bases and J by 3 bases, with 6 bases between them. Per the germline V gene, CDR1 is SQVTM and CDR2 is ANQGSEA. The chain's CDR3 is CSVGSPNEKLFF. CDR3 DNA sequence: TGCAGCGTTGGGAGCCCTAATGAAAAACTGTTTTTT.